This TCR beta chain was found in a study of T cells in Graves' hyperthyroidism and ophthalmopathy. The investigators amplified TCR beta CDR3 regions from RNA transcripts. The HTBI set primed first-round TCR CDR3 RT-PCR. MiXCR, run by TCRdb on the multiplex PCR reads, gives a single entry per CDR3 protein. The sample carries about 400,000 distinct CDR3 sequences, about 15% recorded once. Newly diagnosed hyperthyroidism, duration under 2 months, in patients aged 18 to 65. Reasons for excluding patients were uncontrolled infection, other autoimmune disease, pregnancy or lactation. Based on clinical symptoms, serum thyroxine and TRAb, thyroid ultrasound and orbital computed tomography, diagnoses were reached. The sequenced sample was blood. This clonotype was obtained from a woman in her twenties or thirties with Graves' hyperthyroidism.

CDR3 nucleotides: TGTGCCAGCTCACCACCGTCCGGGAACACTGAAGCTTTCTTT. The encoded protein is CASSPPSGNTEAFF. The rearrangement uses TRBV18 and TRBJ1-1; D is undetermined. V was cut by 0 bases and J by 1 base, with 6 bases left in between. The germline V gene has CDR1 KGHSH and CDR2 LQKENI. The CDR3 totals 14 residues. The full variable domain, with the rest looked up from reference TRBV18 and TRBJ1-1, is NAGVMQNPRHLVRRRGQEARLRCSPMKGHSHVYWYRQLPEEGLKFMVYLQKENIIDESGMPKERFSAEFPKEGPSILRIQQVVRGDSAAYFCASSPPSGNTEAFFGQGTRLTVV.